A selection of T cell receptor beta chains follows, all from one sample in a study of blood T cells in healthy people across ages. TCRdb used MiXCR to reprocess the 5' RACE reads, holding one entry per CDR3 protein. The sample includes hundreds of thousands of distinct CDR3 sequences, approximately 30% of them seen just once. Input material: blood. The receptors originated from a woman of 80 years or more in good health. Each CDR3 is given with its conserved first and last residue. A D gene is named only where the DNA matches it firmly. Rows may omit the clone size; those that give it use once, few, many or a size class.

j_gene	abundance	d_gene	v_gene	CDR3aa	CDR3nt
TRBJ1-4	many	NA	TRBV7-2	CASSPQTGAYEKLFF	TGTGCCAGCAGCCCTCAGACAGGAGCATATGAAAAACTGTTTTTT
TRBJ1-1	NA	TRBD1	TRBV5-1	CASSLSQGGGEAFF	TGCGCCAGCAGCTTGTCTCAGGGGGGCGGTGAAGCTTTCTTT
TRBJ1-2	many	NA	TRBV28	CASSLREAYGYTF	TGTGCCAGCAGTTTAAGGGAGGCCTATGGCTACACCTTC
TRBJ1-1	many	NA	TRBV6-1	CASSREVGTEAFF	TGTGCCAGCAGTAGAGAGGTCGGCACTGAAGCTTTCTTT
TRBJ2-4	many	TRBD2	TRBV29-1	CSVGKLANSTKNIQYF	TGCAGCGTGGGGAAACTAGCGAACTCTACCAAAAACATTCAGTACTTC
TRBJ2-5	once	NA	TRBV5-1	CASSLGTKETQYF	TGCGCCAGCAGCTTGGGTACTAAAGAGACCCAGTACTTC
TRBJ1-1	NA	NA	TRBV6-1	CASWDGRWNTEAFF	TGTGCCAGTTGGGACGGGCGGTGGAACACTGAAGCTTTCTTT
TRBJ2-5	many	NA	TRBV7-2	CASSLAGGGTQYF	TGTGCCAGCAGCTTAGCGGGGGGAGGGACCCAGTACTTC
TRBJ1-4	NA	NA	TRBV12-3/TRBV12-4	CASSPNGELPEKLFF	TGTGCCAGCAGCCCCAACGGGGAGCTACCCGAAAAACTGTTTTTT
TRBJ1-6	NA	NA	TRBV30	CAWRREGPEALHF	TGTGCCTGGAGGAGGGAGGGGCCGGAGGCCCTCCACTTT
TRBJ2-7	NA	NA	TRBV6-5	CATKGGVYEQYF	TGTGCCACTAAGGGGGGAGTCTACGAGCAGTACTTC
TRBJ1-5	many	NA	TRBV5-1	CASSLAGQRDQPQHF	TGCGCCAGCAGCTTGGCGGGACAAAGGGATCAGCCCCAGCATTTT
TRBJ2-7	few	NA	TRBV30	CAWSVGSGVVYEQYF	TGTGCCTGGAGTGTAGGGTCCGGGGTTGTCTACGAGCAGTACTTC
TRBJ2-1	many	NA	TRBV19	CASSMGGGPRNEQFF	TGTGCCAGTAGTATGGGCGGGGGCCCCCGCAATGAGCAGTTCTTC
TRBJ2-2	NA	NA	TRBV7-9	CASSPERVGELFF	TGTGCCAGCAGCCCGGAACGGGTCGGGGAGCTGTTTTTT
TRBJ2-7	many	NA	TRBV6-6	CASTGNPYEQYF	TGTGCCAGCACGGGGAACCCCTACGAGCAGTACTTC